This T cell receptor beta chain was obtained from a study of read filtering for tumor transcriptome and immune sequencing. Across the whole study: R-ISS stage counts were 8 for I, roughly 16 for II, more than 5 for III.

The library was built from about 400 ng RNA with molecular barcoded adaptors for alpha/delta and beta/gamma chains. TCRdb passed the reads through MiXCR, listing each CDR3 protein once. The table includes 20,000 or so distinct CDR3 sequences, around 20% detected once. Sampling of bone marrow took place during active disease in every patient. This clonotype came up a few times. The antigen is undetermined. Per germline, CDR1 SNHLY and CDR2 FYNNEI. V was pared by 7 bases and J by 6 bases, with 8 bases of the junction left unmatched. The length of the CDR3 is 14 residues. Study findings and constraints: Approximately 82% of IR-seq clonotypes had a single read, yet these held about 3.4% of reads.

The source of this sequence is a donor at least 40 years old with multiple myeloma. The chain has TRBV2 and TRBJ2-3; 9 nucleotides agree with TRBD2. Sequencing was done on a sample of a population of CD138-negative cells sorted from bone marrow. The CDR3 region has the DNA TGTGCCAGCATGGGGGGAGCGGGAGGCGATACGCAGTATTTT. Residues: CASMGGAGGDTQYF.